These T cell receptor beta chains were read from a single sample in a study of OX40 agonist ivuxolimab in advanced cancers. Sequencing was performed with immunoSEQ multiplex PCR; in TCRdb, only in-frame clones are kept and a portion is missing. Of 40,000 to 65,000 clones listed, around 82% are singletons. The sample was CD4+ or CD8+ T cells sorted from blood, taken in a trial of the OX40 agonist ivuxolimab. The receptors were gathered from an adult with an advanced solid tumor such as melanoma, head and neck, liver or kidney cancer. Each CDR3 is given with its conserved first and last residue. Each record gives: J gene, V gene, CDR3 protein.

j_call: TRBJ2-1; v_call: TRBV19; cdr3_aa: CASSPDSGLGGHEQFF
j_call: TRBJ2-7; v_call: TRBV7-9; cdr3_aa: CASSLRASATYEQYF
j_call: TRBJ1-5; v_call: TRBV19; cdr3_aa: CASSTTVRQPQHF
j_call: TRBJ1-6; v_call: TRBV4-3; cdr3_aa: CASSQTGTGNSPLHF
j_call: TRBJ1-5; v_call: TRBV6-1; cdr3_aa: CASSESFDQPQHF
j_call: TRBJ1-4; v_call: TRBV30; cdr3_aa: CAWASPINEKLFF
j_call: TRBJ2-1; v_call: TRBV7-2; cdr3_aa: CASSLGGGYNEQFF
j_call: TRBJ1-4; v_call: TRBV28; cdr3_aa: CASSSNRGNEKLFF
j_call: TRBJ1-1; v_call: TRBV27; cdr3_aa: CASRELGGFARAFF
j_call: TRBJ2-5; v_call: TRBV7-9; cdr3_aa: CASSRGQETQYF
j_call: TRBJ2-1; v_call: TRBV5-6; cdr3_aa: CASSYPGLANEQFF
j_call: TRBJ2-7; v_call: TRBV5-5; cdr3_aa: CASSLSAGGPFYEQYF
j_call: TRBJ1-5; v_call: TRBV9; cdr3_aa: CASSVGTSNQPQHF
j_call: TRBJ2-7; v_call: TRBV28; cdr3_aa: CASSSPSGRALYEQYF
j_call: TRBJ1-1; v_call: TRBV11-2; cdr3_aa: CASSHRDRGTEAFF
j_call: TRBJ1-1; v_call: TRBV15; cdr3_aa: CATSLTRMNTEAFF
j_call: TRBJ1-3; v_call: TRBV6-5; cdr3_aa: CASSMGAGPGNTIYF